This TCR beta chain stems from a study of cytomegalovirus exposure and HLA in healthy donors. Trimming left V 2 bases short and J 0 bases short, with 11 bases between. CDR3 length: 15 amino acids. Germline CDR1 reads MGHDK; CDR2 reads SYGVNS. Vbeta (60) and Jbeta (13) primers were used in the PCR. Sequenced by immunoSEQ multiplex PCR; TCRdb stores in-frame clones only, minus some. This sample's clone table lists roughly 120,000 clones. Study-wide results and limits: Relative to equally common others, HLA-associated TCR beta chains showed greater clonal expansion in a later analysis. HLA alleles were associated with 15,000 to 20,000 TCR beta sequences in a later analysis at 0.05 false discovery rate.

This clone is called large based on its frequency. Antigen: not known. The chain combines TRBV25-1 with TRBJ2-7, with D perhaps TRBD2 (5 bases). Sequenced: PBMCs. The sequence derives from a man between 25 and 39 years old in good health and CMV-seronegative. CDR3 nucleotides: TGTGCCAGCAGTGAAGTTTCTAGCAGCTCCTACGAGCAGTACTTC. Its translation: CASSEVSSSSYEQYF.